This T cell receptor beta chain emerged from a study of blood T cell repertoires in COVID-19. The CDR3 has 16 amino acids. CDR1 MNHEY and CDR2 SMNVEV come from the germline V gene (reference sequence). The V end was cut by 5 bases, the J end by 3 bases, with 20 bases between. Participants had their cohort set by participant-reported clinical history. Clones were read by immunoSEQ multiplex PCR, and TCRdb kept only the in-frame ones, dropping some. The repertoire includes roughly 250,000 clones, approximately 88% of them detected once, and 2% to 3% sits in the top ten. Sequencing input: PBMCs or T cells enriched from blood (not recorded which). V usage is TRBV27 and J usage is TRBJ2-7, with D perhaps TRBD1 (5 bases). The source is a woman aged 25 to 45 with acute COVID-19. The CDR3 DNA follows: TGTGCCAGCAGTCTGACAGCCGACAGAGTGGTCTACGAGCAGTACTTC. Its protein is CASSLTADRVVYEQYF.